One T cell receptor beta chain is described in this entry. Per the germline V gene, CDR1 is KGHSH and CDR2 is LQKENI. Between the trimmed V and J ends, which lost 0 bases and 7 bases, there was a span of 10 bases. This CDR3 spans 14 amino acids. This specimen comes from a study of blood T cell repertoires in COVID-19. Study information: Researchers got acute and convalescent COVID-19 samples from the United States, Italy and Spain. Nucleic acid was either cDNA or gDNA, and it came from T cells, B-cell-depleted T cells, or PBMCs.

Under the authors' procedure: The authors estimated nucleated cell counts from reference gene primer amplification. Produced via immunoSEQ multiplex PCR; TCRdb's table is partial and in-frame only. V, J and clone size are taken as reported in that table, and D and trimming were inferred from the DNA itself. Seen here are tens of thousands of clones, roughly 77% observed once, and the top ten hold around a tenth. This clonotype was sampled from a human donor in a cohort sampled during active COVID-19. Sequenced sample: peripheral blood. V usage is TRBV18 and J usage is TRBJ2-1; D is perhaps TRBD2 (5 bases). CDR3 DNA: TGTGCCAGCTCACCACCCCGGGATAGGAATGAGCAGTTCTTC. Its protein product is CASSPPRDRNEQFF.